Below, 28 T cell receptor beta chains from the same sample are listed, as sequenced in a study of blood T cell repertoires in COVID-19. Sequenced by immunoSEQ multiplex PCR; TCRdb stores in-frame clones only, minus some. The sample yields a few hundred thousand clones, over 75% seen once. The sequencing input was peripheral blood. Receptors were obtained from a human donor with COVID-19, enrolled during active disease. The donor label of this sample is uncertain.

This clone was recorded only once. CDR3 sequence: CASRPTQTSVDHEQYF. The CDR3 DNA follows: TGTGCCAGCAGGCCCACCCAGACAAGTGTTGATCACGAGCAGTACTTC. The chain employs TRBV6-6 and TRBJ2-7; D gene unclear. Trimming removed 6 bases from V and 5 bases from J, with 23 bases in between. CDR1 is MNHNY and CDR2 is SVGAGI in the germline V gene (reference sequence). CDR3 size: 16 residues.

In this sample, this clone turned up once. The chain combines TRBV5-1 with TRBJ2-2; D uncertain. The CDR3 consists of 14 residues. V was clipped by 5 bases and J by 3 bases, with 11 bases between them. The germline V gene has CDR1 SGHRS and CDR2 YFSETQ. This CDR3 is CASRRDSDTGELFF. CDR3 coding DNA: TGCGCCAGCAGGCGCGACTCTGACACCGGGGAGCTGTTTTTT.

The chain combines TRBV7-8 with TRBJ1-6, with D perhaps matching TRBD1 (6 bases). V lost 3 bases and J lost 8, with 17 bases in between. CDR1 is SGHVS and CDR2 is FQNEAQ in the germline V gene. The CDR3 sequence is 16 residues long. The CDR3 reads CASSFGGGSADSPLHF. CDR3 sequence (DNA): TGTGCCAGCAGCTTTGGCGGGGGCTCCGCGGATTCACCCCTCCACTTT.

The V call is TRBV18, the J call TRBJ1-3, with TRBD1 as a possible D gene (6 bases). The CDR3 is made up of 17 amino acids. Trimming shortened V by 3 bases and J by 4 bases, and 19 bases separated the two germline ends. In germline, CDR1 is KGHSH, CDR2 LQKENI. The DNA for the CDR3 is TGTGCCAGCTCACCGCCAAACCGAGACAGGCCCGGAAACACCATATATTTT. This sequence encodes CASSPPNRDRPGNTIYF. Full variable domain (remainder filled in from reference TRBV18 and TRBJ1-3): NAGVMQNPRHLVRRRGQEARLRCSPMKGHSHVYWYRQLPEEGLKFMVYLQKENIIDESGMPKERFSAEFPKEGPSILRIQQVVRGDSAAYFCASSPPNRDRPGNTIYFGEGSWLTVV.

This clone was counted a few times. The chain uses TRBV19 and TRBJ1-1; D unresolved. The germline V and J ends were trimmed by 3 bases and 6 bases, with 14 bases remaining between them. This CDR3 comprises 14 residues. In germline, CDR1 is LNHDA, CDR2 SQIVND (reference sequence). The CDR3 DNA reads TGTGCCAGTAGTATTCCCCATTCTCGGGCTGAAGCTTTCTTT. This translates into CASSIPHSRAEAFF.

The genes are TRBV6-6 and TRBJ2-1, with D hard to call. Germline V gives CDR1 MNHNY, CDR2 SVGAGI (reference sequence). Trimming left V 6 bases short and J 10 bases short, with 16 bases between. This CDR3 comprises 13 residues. The CDR3 region is CASSHPFPAEQFF. As DNA, the CDR3 is TGTGCCAGCAGCCACCCCTTCCCCGCGGAGCAGTTCTTC.

This sequence joins TRBV7-9 and TRBJ1-5, with a possible D match to TRBD1 (5 bases). Per the germline V gene, CDR1 is SEHNR and CDR2 is FQNEAQ (reference sequence). Trimming left V 5 bases short and J 4 bases short, with 15 bases between. The CDR3 is made up of 15 amino acids. The chain's CDR3 is CASSQGMGGNQPQHF. As DNA, the CDR3 is TGTGCCAGCAGCCAGGGTATGGGGGGTAATCAGCCCCAGCATTTT.

The chain has TRBV7-3 and TRBJ2-3; 7 nucleotides match TRBD2. V dropped 3 bases and J dropped 4; count of bases not matched to a gene: 4. The CDR3 sequence is 14 residues long. In germline, CDR1 is SGHTA, CDR2 FQGTGA. The CDR3 loop reads CASSFRGESDTQYF. In DNA, the CDR3 is TGTGCCAGCAGCTTCCGGGGGGAGTCAGATACGCAGTATTTT. Supplemented by reference TRBV7-3 and TRBJ2-3, the full variable domain reads GAGVSQTPSNKVTEKGKYVELRCDPISGHTALYWYRQSLGQGPEFLIYFQGTGAADDSGLPNDRFFAVRPEGSVSTLKIQRTERGDSAVYLCASSFRGESDTQYFGPGTRLTVL.

The chain joins TRBV5-1 to TRBJ1-6; D gene ambiguous. This CDR3 contains 14 residues. With 4 bases removed from V and 8 bases from J, the gap between germline ends came to 13 bases. Germline V gene lookup returns CDR1 SGHRS and CDR2 YFSETQ. DNA for the CDR3: TGCGCCAGCAGCACGCGGGAAGCGGATTCACCCCTCCACTTT. It is translated as CASSTREADSPLHF.

V usage is TRBV30 and J usage is TRBJ1-5; D is undetermined. The CDR3 length is 13 residues. Deletions cut 2 bases from V and 3 bases from J, with 8 bases between. Looked up from germline, CDR1 is GTSNPN and CDR2 is SVGIG (reference sequence). CDR3 DNA: TGTGCCTGGAGTCCCCAGGCCAATCAGCCCCAGCATTTT. It translates to CAWSPQANQPQHF.

J is TRBJ2-5 and V is TRBV7-2; D might be TRBD2 (5 bases). V was shortened by 1 base and J by 5 bases, with 11 bases between the two germline ends. The CDR3 is made up of 14 amino acids. The germline gives CDR1 SGHTA, CDR2 FQGNSA. In DNA form, the CDR3 reads TGTGCCAGCAGCTTAGTCAGGCGCGGGGAGACCCAGTACTTC. It specifies CASSLVRRGETQYF.

The chain employs TRBV28 and TRBJ2-7; the match to TRBD2 covers 9 bases. V trimming: 2 bases; J trimming: 2 bases; junction bases outside the gene matches: 7. The CDR3 consists of 16 residues. From germline, CDR1 is MDHEN and CDR2 SYDVKM. The CDR3 loop is CASSLGIAGETYEQYF. The CDR3 bases are TGTGCCAGCAGTTTAGGGATAGCGGGAGAGACCTACGAGCAGTACTTC. Variable domain in full (rest from reference TRBV28 and TRBJ2-7): DVKVTQSSRYLVKRTGEKVFLECVQDMDHENMFWYRQDPGLGLRLIYFSYDVKMKEKGDIPEGYSVSREKKERFSLILESASTNQTSMYLCASSLGIAGETYEQYFGPGTRLTVT.

V usage is TRBV11-2 and J usage is TRBJ1-5, with TRBD1 matching 8 bases. The CDR3 loop spans 15 amino acids. From germline, CDR1 is SGHAT and CDR2 FQNNGV. Trimming cost V 1 base and J 4 bases; bases outside gene matches: 3. CDR3: CASSLARGPNQPQHF. CDR3 nucleotide sequence: TGTGCCAGCAGCTTAGCCAGGGGGCCTAATCAGCCCCAGCATTTT.

V gene TRBV28 combines with J gene TRBJ1-5; TRBD1 might be the D (5 bases). V gave up 6 bases and J gave up 4 bases, with 10 bases separating them. The V gene's germline CDR1 is MDHEN and CDR2 SYDVKM. CDR3 length: 13 amino acids. The CDR3: CASRPGGNQPQHF. The DNA for the CDR3 is TGTGCCAGCAGGCCCGGGGGGAATCAGCCCCAGCATTTT. The whole variable domain, filled in from reference TRBV28 and TRBJ1-5, reads DVKVTQSSRYLVKRTGEKVFLECVQDMDHENMFWYRQDPGLGLRLIYFSYDVKMKEKGDIPEGYSVSREKKERFSLILESASTNQTSMYLCASRPGGNQPQHFGDGTRLSIL.

The V gene is TRBV29-1, the J gene TRBJ2-5; 12 bases agree with TRBD1. J was trimmed by 5 bases and V by 6 bases; bases with no gene match: 7. The CDR3 spans 14 residues. CDR1 SQVTM and CDR2 ANQGSEA come from the germline V gene. The CDR3 bases are TGCAGCGTGGGGACAGGGGGCATTTGGGAGACCCAGTACTTC. Translating gives CSVGTGGIWETQYF. The full variable domain, rest sourced from reference TRBV29-1 and TRBJ2-5, is SAVISQKPSRDICQRGTSLTIQCQVDSQVTMMFWYRQQPGQSLTLIATANQGSEATYESGFVIDKFPISRPNLTFSTLTVSNMSPEDSSIYLCSVGTGGIWETQYFGPGTRLLVL.

This chain connects TRBV5-4 to TRBJ2-7, with D hard to call. V lost 3 bases and J 5 bases, leaving 18 bases between the germline ends. The CDR3 has 15 amino acids. Germline CDR1 SGHNT, CDR2 YYREEE (reference sequence). The CDR3 DNA is TGTGCCAGCAGCTCAAGTCGCGGCCTACGAAACGAGCAGTACTTC. The encoded protein is CASSSSRGLRNEQYF.

The chain has TRBV3-1 (or the pseudogene TRBV3-2) and TRBJ1-5, with D possibly TRBD1 on 5 matching bases. Deletions cut 4 bases from V and 4 bases from J, with 11 bases between. Germline CDR1 reads LGHDT; CDR2 reads YNNKEL (reference sequence). This CDR3 comprises 14 residues. The CDR3 region has the DNA TGTGCCAGCAGCCTATCAGACAGAAATCAGCCCCAGCATTTT. Encoded protein: CASSLSDRNQPQHF.

The gene calls are TRBV28 and TRBJ2-7; 9 bases fit TRBD1. Looked up from germline, CDR1 is MDHEN and CDR2 is SYDVKM. With V trimmed by 7 bases and J by 5 bases, 6 bases remained unmatched. This CDR3 spans 13 amino acids. DNA for the CDR3: TGTGCCAGCAATGGACAGGGGAAAAACGAGCAGTACTTC. As protein: CASNGQGKNEQYF.

About this clone: This specimen includes other DNA sequences encoding the same CDR3. V usage is TRBV6-5 and J usage is TRBJ2-1; 10 bases map to TRBD2. Trimming at V came to 4 bases and at J to 4 bases, leaving 1 base not matched to a gene. CDR1 and CDR2 (germline): MNHEY, SVGAGI. The CDR3 runs 14 residues. CDR3 coding DNA: TGTGCCAGCAGTTCTAGCGGGAGTTACAATGAGCAGTTCTTC. Translation: CASSSSGSYNEQFF.

The V gene is TRBV19, the J gene TRBJ2-7; TRBD2 matches at 14 bases. The CDR3 spans 18 residues. The ends lost 4 bases at V and 4 bases at J; junction bases unmatched: 12. Germline CDR1 LNHDA, CDR2 SQIVND (reference sequence). CDR3 nucleotide sequence: TGTGCCAGTAGTAAAGGGACTAGCGGGAGTTATGAGCGATACGAGCAGTACTTC. The encoded protein is CASSKGTSGSYERYEQYF.

The rearrangement links TRBV28 to TRBJ2-7, with a tentative D call TRBD1 (9 bases). Germline V gives CDR1 MDHEN, CDR2 SYDVKM. The CDR3 has 15 residues. V was shortened by 5 bases and J by 6 bases, with 20 bases between the two germline ends. The CDR3 loop reads CASSGGTGSGSEQYF. The CDR3 bases are TGTGCCAGCAGTGGAGGGACAGGGAGCGGGAGCGAGCAGTACTTC.

The V gene is TRBV19, the J gene TRBJ1-1; TRBD1 agrees at 7 bases. Germline CDR1 reads LNHDA; CDR2 reads SQIVND (reference sequence). The CDR3 contains 15 residues. J lost 3 bases, V lost 4 bases, and 8 bases had no gene match. The CDR3 reads CASSTRQGGDTEAFF. CDR3 sequence (DNA): TGTGCCAGTAGTACACGACAGGGTGGGGACACTGAAGCTTTCTTT.

The rearrangement uses TRBV7-2 and TRBJ1-1; D gene uncertain. This CDR3 is built from 17 residues. From germline, CDR1 is SGHTA and CDR2 FQGNSA. Trimming took off 4 bases at V and 0 bases at J, with 18 bases between the two ends. CDR3: CASSSSRGGTMNTEAFF. DNA of the CDR3: TGTGCCAGCAGCTCAAGCCGTGGCGGAACCATGAACACTGAAGCTTTCTTT.

The chain recombines TRBV18 with TRBJ1-2, with D possibly matching TRBD1 (5 bases). The CDR3 contains 14 residues. CDR1 and CDR2 from the germline V gene are KGHSH and LQKENI. Trimming took 6 bases from V and 0 from J, leaving 11 bases between them. CDR3 nucleotide sequence: TGTGCCAGCTCCGACAGCCGCTCTAACTATGGCTACACCTTC. Translated: CASSDSRSNYGYTF.

This clone is a singleton in its sample. The J gene is TRBJ1-1, the V gene TRBV28; D unresolved. The CDR3 length is 14 residues. Trimming took off 2 bases at V and 5 bases at J, with 12 bases between the two ends. Germline loops: CDR1 MDHEN, CDR2 SYDVKM. In DNA form, the CDR3 reads TGTGCCAGCAGTTTAGTCCCCAGATCTACTGAAGCTTTCTTT. It translates to CASSLVPRSTEAFF.

This chain links TRBV25-1 with TRBJ2-3; TRBD2 matches at 8 bases. The CDR3 is 16 amino acids. After removal of 1 base from V and 0 bases from J, the junction contained 3 bases not matched to a gene. CDR1 is MGHDK and CDR2 is SYGVNS in the germline V gene. The CDR3 protein is CASSESRGGSTDTQYF. The CDR3 bases are TGTGCCAGCAGTGAATCTCGGGGGGGGAGCACAGATACGCAGTATTTT.

This rearrangement joins TRBV7-9 to TRBJ2-3; D uncertain. Trimming removed 1 base at V and 2 bases at J, with 4 bases between. In germline, CDR1 is SEHNR, CDR2 FQNEAQ (reference sequence). The CDR3 consists of 13 residues. The CDR3, as DNA: TGTGCCAGCAGCTTAGACACCACAGATACGCAGTATTTT. Its protein product is CASSLDTTDTQYF.

The chain links TRBV27 to TRBJ2-1, with 8 nucleotides matching TRBD1. This CDR3 has 14 residues. Germline CDR1 MNHEY, CDR2 SMNVEV (reference sequence). Unmatched junction bases numbered 10, after V lost 6 bases and J lost 9 bases. Written as DNA, the CDR3 is TGTGCCAGCAGGGGTCTTAACGGACAGGGTGAGCAGTTCTTC. Its protein product is CASRGLNGQGEQFF.